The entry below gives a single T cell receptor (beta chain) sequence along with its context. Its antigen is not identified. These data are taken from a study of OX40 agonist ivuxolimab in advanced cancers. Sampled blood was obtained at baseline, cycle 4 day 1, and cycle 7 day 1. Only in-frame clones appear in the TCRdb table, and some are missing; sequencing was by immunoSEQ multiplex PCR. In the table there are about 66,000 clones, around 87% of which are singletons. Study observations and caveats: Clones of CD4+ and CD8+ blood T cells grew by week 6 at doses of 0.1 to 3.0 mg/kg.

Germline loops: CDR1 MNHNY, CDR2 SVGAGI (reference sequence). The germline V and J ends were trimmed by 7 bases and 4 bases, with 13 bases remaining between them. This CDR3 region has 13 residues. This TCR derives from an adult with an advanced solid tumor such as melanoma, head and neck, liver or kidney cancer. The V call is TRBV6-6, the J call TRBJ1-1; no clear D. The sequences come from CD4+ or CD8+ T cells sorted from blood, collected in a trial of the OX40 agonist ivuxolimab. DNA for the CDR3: TGTGCCAGCACCAAGACATCACGCACTGAAGCTTTCTTT. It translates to CASTKTSRTEAFF.